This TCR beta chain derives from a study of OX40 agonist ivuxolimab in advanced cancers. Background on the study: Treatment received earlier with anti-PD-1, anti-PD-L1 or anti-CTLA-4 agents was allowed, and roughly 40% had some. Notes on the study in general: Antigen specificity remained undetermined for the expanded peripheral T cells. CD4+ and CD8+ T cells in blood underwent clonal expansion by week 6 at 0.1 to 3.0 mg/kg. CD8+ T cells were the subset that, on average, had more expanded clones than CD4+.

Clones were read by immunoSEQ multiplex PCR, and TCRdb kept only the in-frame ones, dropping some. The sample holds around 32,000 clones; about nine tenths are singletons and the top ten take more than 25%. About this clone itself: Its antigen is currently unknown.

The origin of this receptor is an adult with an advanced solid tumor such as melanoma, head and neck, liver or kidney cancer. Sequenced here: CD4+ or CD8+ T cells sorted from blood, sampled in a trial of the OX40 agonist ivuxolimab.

In DNA form, the CDR3 reads TGTGCCAGCAGTGAAGCGCTTCTTGGGATAGTGGGGTCCTACAATGAGCAGTTCTTC. Its protein product is CASSEALLGIVGSYNEQFF. The chain links TRBV2 to TRBJ2-1; D not resolved. V lost 0 bases to trimming and J lost 1 base, with 19 bases between them. This CDR3 is built from 19 residues. The germline V gene encodes CDR1 SNHLY and CDR2 FYNNEI.